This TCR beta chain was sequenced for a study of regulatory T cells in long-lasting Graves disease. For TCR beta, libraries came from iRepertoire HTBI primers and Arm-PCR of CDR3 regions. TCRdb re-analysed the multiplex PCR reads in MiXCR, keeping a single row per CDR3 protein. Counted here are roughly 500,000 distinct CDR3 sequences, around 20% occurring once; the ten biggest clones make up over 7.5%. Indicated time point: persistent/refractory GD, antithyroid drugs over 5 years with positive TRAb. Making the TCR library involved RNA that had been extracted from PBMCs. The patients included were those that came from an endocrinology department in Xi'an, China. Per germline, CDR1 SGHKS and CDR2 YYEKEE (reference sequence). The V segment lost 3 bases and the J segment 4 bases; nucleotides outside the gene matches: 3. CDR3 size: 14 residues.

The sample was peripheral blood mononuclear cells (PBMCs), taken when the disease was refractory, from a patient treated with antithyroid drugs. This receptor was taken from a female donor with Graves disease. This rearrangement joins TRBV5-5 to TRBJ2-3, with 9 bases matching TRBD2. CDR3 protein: CASSWAGGPDTQYF. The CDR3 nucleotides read TGTGCCAGCAGCTGGGCGGGGGGGCCAGATACGCAGTATTTT.